This TCR beta chain was sequenced during a study of CD8 T cells in ankylosing spondylitis. Study-wide results and limits: Disease-linked clones reportedly showed significant enrichment in matched ankylosing spondylitis synovial fluid. In the blood and synovial fluid of reactive arthritis, some motif variants had been previously reported. Ankylosing spondylitis blood appeared to be characterized by a TCR beta motif of roughly eight highly homologous variants.

The germline gives CDR1 DFQATT, CDR2 SNEGSKA (reference sequence). V lost 0 bases and J 3 bases, leaving 12 bases between the germline ends. The CDR3 is made up of 15 amino acids. This clonotype was counted only a few times. Its antigen is unknown. TCRdb reprocessed the 5' RACE reads with MiXCR, giving one entry per CDR3 protein. The repertoire holds 450,000 to 550,000 distinct CDR3 sequences, with roughly 5.2% as singletons. This chain uses TRBV20-1 with TRBJ2-1, with unresolved D. The source of this sequence is a male donor with ankylosing spondylitis. Sequencing was carried out using blood, either unsorted or a sorted T cell fraction (not recorded which). Here the CDR3 reads CSARDTQLDYNEQFF. DNA of the CDR3: TGCAGTGCTAGAGATACACAGCTGGACTACAATGAGCAGTTCTTC.